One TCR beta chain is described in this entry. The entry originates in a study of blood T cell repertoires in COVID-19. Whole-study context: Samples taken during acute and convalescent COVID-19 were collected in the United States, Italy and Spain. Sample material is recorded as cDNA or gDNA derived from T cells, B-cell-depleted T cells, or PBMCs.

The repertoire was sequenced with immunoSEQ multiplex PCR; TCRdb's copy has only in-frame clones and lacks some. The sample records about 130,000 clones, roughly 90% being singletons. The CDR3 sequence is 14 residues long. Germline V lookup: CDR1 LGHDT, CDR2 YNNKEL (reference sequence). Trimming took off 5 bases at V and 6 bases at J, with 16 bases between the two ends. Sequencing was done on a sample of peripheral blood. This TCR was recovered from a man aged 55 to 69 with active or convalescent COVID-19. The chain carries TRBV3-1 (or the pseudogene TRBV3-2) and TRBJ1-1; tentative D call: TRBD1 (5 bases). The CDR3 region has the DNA TGTGCCAGCAGCAATCACGGGGGGAGCGCTGAAGCTTTCTTT. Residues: CASSNHGGSAEAFF.